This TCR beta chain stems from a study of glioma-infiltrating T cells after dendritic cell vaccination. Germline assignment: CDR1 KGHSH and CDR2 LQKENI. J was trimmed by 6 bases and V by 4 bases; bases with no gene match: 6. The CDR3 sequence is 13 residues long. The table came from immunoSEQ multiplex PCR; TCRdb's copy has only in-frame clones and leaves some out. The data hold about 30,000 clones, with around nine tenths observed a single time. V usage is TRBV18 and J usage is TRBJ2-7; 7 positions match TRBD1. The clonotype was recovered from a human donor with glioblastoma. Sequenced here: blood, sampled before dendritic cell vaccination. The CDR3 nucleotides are TGTGCCAGCTCACAAGACAGGGACCGCGAGCAGTACTTC. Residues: CASSQDRDREQYF.